These T cell receptor beta chains were read from a single sample in a study of blood T cell repertoires in COVID-19. The data were produced by immunoSEQ multiplex PCR, yet TCRdb's version contains in-frame clones alone and is incomplete. The sample holds around 18,000 clones; roughly 88% are singletons and the top ten take less than 15%. Sequencing was done on a sample of peripheral blood. These receptors were obtained from a human donor in a cohort sampled during active COVID-19. Each CDR3 is given with its conserved first and last residue. Each record gives: D gene, J gene, clone size, V gene, CDR3 protein, CDR3 DNA. D genes are given only for firm matches. Where a row states a size, it is once, few, many or the class of an expanded clone; other rows omit it.

>TRBD2|TRBJ2-2|.|TRBV29-1
CSVEGTSGGPYTGELFF
TGCAGCGTTGAGGGGACTAGCGGGGGGCCGTACACCGGGGAGCTGTTTTTT
>TRBD1|TRBJ2-2|.|TRBV7-6
CASSPGQGVYRELFF
TGTGCCAGCAGCCCGGGACAGGGGGTTTACAGGGAGCTGTTTTTT
>TRBD1|TRBJ1-6|.|TRBV19
CASSIKRTGVSPLHF
TGTGCCAGTAGTATAAAACGGACAGGGGTCTCACCCCTCCACTTT
>TRBD1|TRBJ2-2|few|TRBV4-1
CASSRDRGDGNTGELFF
TGCGCCAGCAGCCGGGACAGGGGTGATGGGAACACCGGGGAGCTGTTTTTT
>.|TRBJ1-2|.|TRBV9
CASSPTSGGYGYTF
TGTGCCAGCAGCCCTACCTCGGGGGGTTATGGCTACACCTTC
>TRBD1|TRBJ2-7|.|TRBV6-2/TRBV6-3
CASSQRRGRPYEQYF
TGTGCCAGCAGTCAACGCAGGGGGCGCCCCTACGAGCAGTACTTC
>TRBD2|TRBJ2-1|.|TRBV5-1
CASSSRPGGGIDEQFF
TGCGCCAGCAGCTCCCGCCCCGGCGGGGGGATCGATGAGCAGTTCTTC
>.|TRBJ2-7|once|TRBV5-1
CASSLVASSYEQYF
TGCGCCAGCAGCTTGGTGGCAAGCTCCTACGAGCAGTACTTC
>.|TRBJ2-2|.|TRBV5-1
CASSLGDGNTGELFF
TGCGCCAGCAGCTTGGGAGATGGGAACACCGGGGAGCTGTTTTTT
>TRBD1|TRBJ1-3|.|TRBV3-1/TRBV3-2
CASSQADRGGNTIYF
TGTGCCAGCAGCCAAGCAGACAGGGGCGGAAACACCATATATTTT
>.|TRBJ1-2|few|TRBV4-3
CASSQDLGRPDYGYTF
TGCGCCAGCAGCCAAGATCTCGGTAGGCCAGACTACGGCTACACCTTC
>TRBD2|TRBJ2-5|.|TRBV9
CASSVVASGGADQETQYF
TGTGCCAGCAGCGTAGTGGCTAGCGGGGGGGCGGACCAAGAGACCCAGTACTTC
>.|TRBJ2-7|.|TRBV6-1
CASSRPWRSYEQYF
TGTGCCAGCAGTCGCCCATGGAGGTCCTACGAGCAGTACTTC
>TRBD1|TRBJ1-1|few|TRBV7-9
CASSYLQGATEAFF
TGTGCCAGCAGCTACTTACAGGGGGCCACTGAAGCTTTCTTT
>TRBD1|TRBJ2-1|.|TRBV19
CASSIRFGQGDNEQFF
TGTGCCAGTAGTATAAGGTTCGGACAGGGGGACAATGAGCAGTTCTTC
>.|TRBJ2-1|.|TRBV5-1
CASSPIPSDNEQFF
TGCGCCAGCAGCCCGATCCCGAGCGACAATGAGCAGTTCTTC
>.|TRBJ1-2|.|TRBV11-2
CASSLAWDTNYGYTF
TGTGCCAGCAGCCTAGCTTGGGACACTAACTATGGCTACACCTTC
>.|TRBJ1-5|.|TRBV7-6
CASSLASGGNQPQHF
TGTGCCAGCAGCTTAGCCAGCGGGGGCAATCAGCCCCAGCATTTT
>.|TRBJ1-4|.|TRBV4-3
CASSPRMVNEKLFF
TGCGCCAGCAGCCCGCGGATGGTAAATGAAAAACTGTTTTTT
>TRBD1|TRBJ2-7|.|TRBV29-1
CSVEAGTGPYEQYF
TGCAGCGTTGAAGCTGGGACAGGGCCCTACGAGCAGTACTTC
>TRBD1|TRBJ1-1|.|TRBV5-5
CASSFGTGVEAFF
TGTGCCAGCAGCTTCGGGACAGGGGTTGAAGCTTTCTTT
>TRBD1|TRBJ1-2|.|TRBV29-1
CSVTGQGYGYTF
TGCAGCGTTACCGGACAGGGCTATGGCTACACCTTC
>TRBD1|TRBJ2-7|.|TRBV28
CASSSSIIYRGLDEQYF
TGTGCCAGCAGTTCTTCCATTATTTACAGGGGTCTCGACGAGCAGTACTTC
>.|TRBJ2-3|.|TRBV9
CASSVFEGGSDTQYF
TGTGCCAGCAGCGTATTTGAAGGGGGATCAGATACGCAGTATTTT
>.|TRBJ1-6|.|TRBV6-5
CASSYLSFATGSPLHF
TGTGCCAGCAGTTACCTGTCGTTTGCTACCGGTTCACCCCTCCACTTT
>.|TRBJ2-3|.|TRBV5-4
CASSLVASRVSDTQYF
TGTGCCAGCAGCTTGGTAGCCAGCCGGGTTTCGGATACGCAGTATTTT
>.|TRBJ1-4|.|TRBV28
CASSLLTGTNEKLFF
TGTGCCAGCAGTTTACTCACAGGGACTAATGAAAAACTGTTTTTT
>.|TRBJ1-4|.|TRBV7-9
CASSLAGSNEKLFF
TGTGCCAGCAGCTTGGCAGGGTCTAATGAAAAACTGTTTTTT
>TRBD2|TRBJ2-1|.|TRBV28
CASSLLAGGPYNEQFF
TGTGCCAGCAGTTTGCTAGCGGGGGGCCCTTACAATGAGCAGTTCTTC
>TRBD1|TRBJ1-1|.|TRBV10-1
CASSPGGTPNTEAFF
TGCGCCAGCAGTCCAGGGGGGACACCGAACACTGAAGCTTTCTTT
>TRBD1|TRBJ1-1|.|TRBV29-1
CSVDRGSEAFF
TGCAGCGTCGACAGGGGTTCTGAAGCTTTCTTT